The present T cell receptor (beta chain) was sequenced within a study of CD8 T cells in Susac syndrome. Study results and caveats: As the study acknowledged, the number of individuals who were part of its TCR sequencing and HLA analysis was relatively small.

TEMRA cells underwent FACS enrichment and CD8+ and CD4+ T cells underwent negative isolation. A quantity of about 0.5 to 1 ug RNA underwent reverse transcription using random hexamers. With immunoSEQ multiplex PCR, TCR beta CDR3 was amplified across 54 Vbeta and 13 Jbeta. TCRdb itself ran the immunoSEQ multiplex PCR reads through MiXCR, one entry per CDR3 protein. The sample lists 140,000 or so distinct CDR3 sequences; approximately 94% were seen once. CDR1 GTSNPN and CDR2 SVGIG come from the germline V gene (reference sequence). V dropped 2 bases and J dropped 7 bases, with 11 bases sitting between them. This CDR3 has 13 residues. This clonotype was counted once. No antigen is known for it.

This sequence originates from a human donor in good health. V usage is TRBV30 and J usage is TRBJ2-2; D is possibly TRBD1 (5 bases). Input material: CD4+ T cells from PBMCs. The CDR3 coding sequence is TGTGCCTGGAGTCCCTTCAGGGACGGGGAGCTGTTTTTT. This translates into CAWSPFRDGELFF.